This entry concerns a single T cell receptor beta chain. Its antigen is currently unknown. Produced via immunoSEQ multiplex PCR; TCRdb's table is partial and in-frame only. The table records roughly 100,000 clones, around nine tenths of them present only once. These data belong to a study of T cell responses to AZD1222 COVID-19 vaccine. For the study at large: Analysis merged second doses at about 4 or about 12 weeks. General study results and limits: With dominance at 160-218 and 743-854, vaccine-associated CD4 TCRs spanned spike. Nearly half of spike-specific TCRs reportedly target variant regions that are unmutated in the B.1.351 and B.1.1.7 variants.

Germline-derived CDR1 and CDR2 are MNHEY and SVGEGT. The CDR3 contains 13 residues. The V end was cut by 4 bases, the J end by 6 bases, with 12 bases between. The sequencing here drew on peripheral blood, taken on day 0 of AZD1222 vaccination. This TCR derives from an adult in good health. The genes are TRBV6-2 or TRBV6-3 and TRBJ1-1; TRBD1 might be the D (6 bases). CDR3 nucleotides: TGTGCCAGCAGTTCGGCAGGGGCCCCTGAAGCTTTCTTT. It specifies CASSSAGAPEAFF.